This TCR beta chain was recorded in a study of blood T cell repertoires in COVID-19. Study summary: Whether acute or convalescent, the COVID-19 samples came from the United States, Italy and Spain. T cells, B-cell-depleted T cells, or PBMCs provided the cDNA or gDNA that served as material.

This clone showed up just a few times. Patients at the Seattle site were enrolled during active infection and followed longitudinally. The authors' processing: Scientists estimated how many nucleated cells there were by amplifying reference gene primers. Sequenced by immunoSEQ multiplex PCR; TCRdb stores in-frame clones only, minus some. The V and J calls and the clone size are those of that table, but D and trimming were determined from the DNA. The data contain 100,000 to 150,000 clones, roughly 74% of them singletons. This CDR3 region has 15 residues. After removal of 4 bases from V and 5 bases from J, the junction contained 9 bases not matched to a gene. From germline, CDR1 is LGHNA and CDR2 YSLEER.

Sequenced input: peripheral blood. The sequence was collected from a man older than 75 with COVID-19, enrolled during active disease. The chain links TRBV4-3 to TRBJ2-7, with 9 bases matching TRBD1. As DNA, the CDR3 is TGCGCCAGCAGCCCTTGGACAGGGGATGGTGACGAGCAGTACTTC. It codes for CASSPWTGDGDEQYF.